This T cell receptor (beta chain) was sequenced in a study of T cell responses to AZD1222 COVID-19 vaccine. The CDR3 consists of 11 residues. V was trimmed by 2 bases and J by 7 bases, leaving 7 bases between them. Per germline, CDR1 SGHDT and CDR2 YYEEEE. Note on this clone: Its antigen is not known.

Study results and limitations: There were mostly white British donors and more females than males, and clonal diversity was possibly underestimated.

Profiling relied on immunoSEQ multiplex PCR, and the TCRdb table lists in-frame clones only, not all of them. The table records 100,000 or so clones, 82% of them present only once. Source: peripheral blood, taken on day 0 of AZD1222 vaccination. The chain employs TRBV5-6 and TRBJ2-7; no firm D call. The receptor comes from an adult in good health. CDR3 sequence reads: CASSFRREQYF. The CDR3 bases are TGTGCCAGCAGCTTTCGACGAGAGCAGTACTTC.